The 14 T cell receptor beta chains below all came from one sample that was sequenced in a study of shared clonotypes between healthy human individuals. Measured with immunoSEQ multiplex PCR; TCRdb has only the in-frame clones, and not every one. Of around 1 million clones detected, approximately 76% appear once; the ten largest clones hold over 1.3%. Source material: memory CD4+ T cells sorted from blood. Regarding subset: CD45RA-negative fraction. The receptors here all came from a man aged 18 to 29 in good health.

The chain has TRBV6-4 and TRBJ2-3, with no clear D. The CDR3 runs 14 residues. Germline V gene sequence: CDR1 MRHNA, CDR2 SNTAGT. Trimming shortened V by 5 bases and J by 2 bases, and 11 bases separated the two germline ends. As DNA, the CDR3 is TGTGCCAGCAGTCTCAGAATACACACAGATACGCAGTATTTT. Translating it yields CASSLRIHTDTQYF.

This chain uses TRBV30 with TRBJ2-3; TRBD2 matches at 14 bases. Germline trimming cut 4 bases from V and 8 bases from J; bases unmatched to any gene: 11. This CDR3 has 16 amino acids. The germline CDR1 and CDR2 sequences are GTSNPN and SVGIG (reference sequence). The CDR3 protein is CAWNAGTSGSGGTQYF. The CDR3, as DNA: TGTGCCTGGAACGCCGGGACTAGCGGGAGTGGAGGTACGCAGTATTTT.

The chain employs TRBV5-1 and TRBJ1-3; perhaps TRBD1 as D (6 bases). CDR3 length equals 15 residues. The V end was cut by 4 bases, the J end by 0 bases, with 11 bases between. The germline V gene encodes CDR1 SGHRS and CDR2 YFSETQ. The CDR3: CASSRDTSSGNTIYF. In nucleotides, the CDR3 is TGCGCCAGCAGCAGGGACACATCCTCTGGAAACACCATATATTTT.

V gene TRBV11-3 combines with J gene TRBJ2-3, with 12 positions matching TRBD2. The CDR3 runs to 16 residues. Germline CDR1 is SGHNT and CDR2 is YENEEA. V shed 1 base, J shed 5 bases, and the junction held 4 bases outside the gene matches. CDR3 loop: CASSLGLAGVVDTQYF. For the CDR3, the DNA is TGTGCCAGCAGCTTAGGACTAGCGGGAGTCGTAGATACGCAGTATTTT.

This CDR3 is CASSVDRDVSYEQYF. CDR3 DNA sequence: TGTGCCAGCAGCGTGGACAGGGATGTTTCCTACGAGCAGTACTTC. This chain uses TRBV2 with TRBJ2-7; 8 nucleotides align to TRBD1. V lost 6 bases to trimming and J lost 1 base; unmatched junction nucleotides: 8. From germline, CDR1 is SNHLY and CDR2 FYNNEI. This CDR3 has 15 residues. Based on the CDR3 plus reference TRBV2 and TRBJ2-7, the full variable domain is EPEVTQTPSHQVTQMGQEVILRCVPISNHLYFYWYRQILGQKVEFLVSFYNNEISEKSEIFDDQFSVERPDGSNFTLKIRSTKLEDSAMYFCASSVDRDVSYEQYFGPGTRLTVT.

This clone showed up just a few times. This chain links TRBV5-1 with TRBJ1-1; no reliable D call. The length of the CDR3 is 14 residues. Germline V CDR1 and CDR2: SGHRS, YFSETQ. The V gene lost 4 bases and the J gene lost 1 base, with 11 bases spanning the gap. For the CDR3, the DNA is TGCGCCAGCAGCCTGGTGAATTGGAACACTGAAGCTTTCTTT. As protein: CASSLVNWNTEAFF.

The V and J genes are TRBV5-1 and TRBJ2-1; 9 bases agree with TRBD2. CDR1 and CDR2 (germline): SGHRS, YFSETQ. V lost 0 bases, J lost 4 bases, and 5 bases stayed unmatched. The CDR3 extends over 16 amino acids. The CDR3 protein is CASSLESSGGYNEQFF. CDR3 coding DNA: TGCGCCAGCAGCTTGGAAAGTAGCGGGGGATACAATGAGCAGTTCTTC.

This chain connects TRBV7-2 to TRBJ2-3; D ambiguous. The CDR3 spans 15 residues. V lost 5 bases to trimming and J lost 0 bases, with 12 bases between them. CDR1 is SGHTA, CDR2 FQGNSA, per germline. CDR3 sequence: CASSAYSRSTDTQYF. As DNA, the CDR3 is TGTGCCAGCAGCGCCTATTCACGTAGCACAGATACGCAGTATTTT.

This CDR3 is CASSGGPHDDIQYF. The CDR3 DNA reads TGTGCCAGCAGCGGAGGCCCCCACGATGACATTCAGTACTTC. The rearrangement uses TRBV9 and TRBJ2-4; D unresolved. Trimming removed 3 bases at V and 8 bases at J, with 15 bases between. Germline assignment: CDR1 SGDLS and CDR2 YYNGEE. The CDR3 sequence is 14 residues long.

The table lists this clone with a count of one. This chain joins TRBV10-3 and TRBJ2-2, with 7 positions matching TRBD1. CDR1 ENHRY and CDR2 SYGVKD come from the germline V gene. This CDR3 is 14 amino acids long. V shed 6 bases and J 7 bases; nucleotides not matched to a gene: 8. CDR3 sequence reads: CAISLTGEVGELFF. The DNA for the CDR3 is TGTGCCATCAGCCTCACAGGGGAAGTCGGGGAGCTGTTTTTT.

The CDR3 region is CATSRDQTSTAEKLFF. In DNA form, the CDR3 reads TGTGCCACCAGCAGAGATCAGACCTCAACGGCTGAAAAACTGTTTTTT. The chain carries TRBV15 and TRBJ1-4; D is undetermined. CDR1 is LNHNV and CDR2 is YYDKDF in the germline V gene (reference sequence). Trimming took 0 bases from V and 7 from J, leaving 15 bases between them. The CDR3 spans 16 residues.

CDR3 sequence (DNA): TGCGCCAGCAGCCAAGACATCGGGGGTTTTAACACTGAAGCTTTCTTT. Amino acids: CASSQDIGGFNTEAFF. The chain couples TRBV4-1 to TRBJ1-1, with D possibly matching TRBD1 (5 bases). Trimming took off 0 bases at V and 2 bases at J, with 13 bases between the two ends. CDR3 size: 16 residues. The V gene's germline CDR1 is MGHRA and CDR2 YSYEKL.

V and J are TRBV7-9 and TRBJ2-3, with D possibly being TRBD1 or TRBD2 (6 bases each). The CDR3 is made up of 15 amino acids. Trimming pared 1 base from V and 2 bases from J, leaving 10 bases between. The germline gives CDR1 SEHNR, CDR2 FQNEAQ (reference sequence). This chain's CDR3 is CASSLGGTNTDTQYF. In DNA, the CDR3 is TGTGCCAGCAGCTTAGGCGGGACAAACACAGATACGCAGTATTTT.

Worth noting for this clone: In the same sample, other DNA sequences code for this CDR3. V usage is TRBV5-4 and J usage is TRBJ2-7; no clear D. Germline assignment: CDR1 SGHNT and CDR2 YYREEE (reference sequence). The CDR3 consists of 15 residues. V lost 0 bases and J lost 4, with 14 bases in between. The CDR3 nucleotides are TGTGCCAGCAGCTTGGAGGCAGGCTCTGGATACGAGCAGTACTTC. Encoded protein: CASSLEAGSGYEQYF.